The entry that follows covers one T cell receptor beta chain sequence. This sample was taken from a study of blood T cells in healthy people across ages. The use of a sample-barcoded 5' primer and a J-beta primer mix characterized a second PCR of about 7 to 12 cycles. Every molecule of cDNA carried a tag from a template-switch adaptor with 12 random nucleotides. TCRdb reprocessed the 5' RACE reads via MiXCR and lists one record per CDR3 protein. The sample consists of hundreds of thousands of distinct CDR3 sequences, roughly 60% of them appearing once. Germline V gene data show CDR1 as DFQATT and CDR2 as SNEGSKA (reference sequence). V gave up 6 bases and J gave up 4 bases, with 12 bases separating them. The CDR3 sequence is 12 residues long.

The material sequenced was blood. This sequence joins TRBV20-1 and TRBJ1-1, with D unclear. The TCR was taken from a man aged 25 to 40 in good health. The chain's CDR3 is CSALYQSTEAFF. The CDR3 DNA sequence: TGCAGTGCCCTTTACCAGAGCACTGAAGCTTTCTTT.